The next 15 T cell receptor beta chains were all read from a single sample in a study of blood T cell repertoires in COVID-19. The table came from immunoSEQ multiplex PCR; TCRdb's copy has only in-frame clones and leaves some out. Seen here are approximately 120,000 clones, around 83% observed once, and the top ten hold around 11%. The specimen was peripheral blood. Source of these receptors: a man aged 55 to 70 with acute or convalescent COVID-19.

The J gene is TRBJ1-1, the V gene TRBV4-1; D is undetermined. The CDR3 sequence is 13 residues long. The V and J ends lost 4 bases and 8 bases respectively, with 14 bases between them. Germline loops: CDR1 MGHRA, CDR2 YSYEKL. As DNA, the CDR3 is TGCGCCAGCAGCCTCCGCAGCCTCGGGGAAGCTTTCTTT. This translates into CASSLRSLGEAFF.

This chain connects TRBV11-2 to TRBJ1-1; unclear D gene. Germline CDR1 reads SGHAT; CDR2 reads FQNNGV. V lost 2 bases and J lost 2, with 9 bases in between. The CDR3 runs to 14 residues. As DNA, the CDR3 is TGTGCCAGCAGCTTACCCGTGCGAAACACTGAAGCTTTCTTT. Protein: CASSLPVRNTEAFF.

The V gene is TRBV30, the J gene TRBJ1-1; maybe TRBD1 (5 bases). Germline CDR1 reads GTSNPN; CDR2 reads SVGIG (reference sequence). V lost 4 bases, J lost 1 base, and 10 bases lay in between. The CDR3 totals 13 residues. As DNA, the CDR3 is TGTGCCTGGACTTACAGGACGAACACTGAAGCTTTCTTT. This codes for CAWTYRTNTEAFF.

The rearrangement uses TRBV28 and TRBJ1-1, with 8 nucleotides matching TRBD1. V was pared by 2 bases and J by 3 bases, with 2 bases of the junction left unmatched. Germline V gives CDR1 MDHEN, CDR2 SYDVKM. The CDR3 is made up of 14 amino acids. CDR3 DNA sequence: TGTGCCAGCAGTTTAACGACAGGGGACACTGAAGCTTTCTTT. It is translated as CASSLTTGDTEAFF.

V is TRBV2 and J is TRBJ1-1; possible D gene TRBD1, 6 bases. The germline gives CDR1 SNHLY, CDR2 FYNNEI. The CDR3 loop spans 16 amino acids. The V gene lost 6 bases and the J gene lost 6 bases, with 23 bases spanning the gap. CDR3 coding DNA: TGTGCCAGCAGCTACGAGGACAGAGCTCCCCAGGCTGAAGCTTTCTTT. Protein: CASSYEDRAPQAEAFF. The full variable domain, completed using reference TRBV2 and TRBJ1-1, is EPEVTQTPSHQVTQMGQEVILRCVPISNHLYFYWYRQILGQKVEFLVSFYNNEISEKSEIFDDQFSVERPDGSNFTLKIRSTKLEDSAMYFCASSYEDRAPQAEAFFGQGTRLTVV.

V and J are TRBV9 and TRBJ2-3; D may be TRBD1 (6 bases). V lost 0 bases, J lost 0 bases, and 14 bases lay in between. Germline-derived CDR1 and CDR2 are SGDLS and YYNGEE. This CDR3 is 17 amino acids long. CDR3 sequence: CASSVATLGASTDTQYF. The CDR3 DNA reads TGTGCCAGCAGCGTAGCTACGCTGGGGGCCAGCACAGATACGCAGTATTTT. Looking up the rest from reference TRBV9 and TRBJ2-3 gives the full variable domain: DSGVTQTPKHLITATGQRVTLRCSPRSGDLSVYWYQQSLDQGLQFLIQYYNGEERAKGNILERFSAQQFPDLHSELNLSSLELGDSALYFCASSVATLGASTDTQYFGPGTRLTVL.

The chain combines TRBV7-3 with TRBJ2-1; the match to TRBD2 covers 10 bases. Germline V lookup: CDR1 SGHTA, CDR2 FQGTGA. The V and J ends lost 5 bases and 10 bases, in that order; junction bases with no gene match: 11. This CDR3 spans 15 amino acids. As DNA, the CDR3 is TGTGCCAGCAGCGTGGGGCTAGCGGGAGTGCGCGAGCAGTTCTTC. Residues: CASSVGLAGVREQFF.

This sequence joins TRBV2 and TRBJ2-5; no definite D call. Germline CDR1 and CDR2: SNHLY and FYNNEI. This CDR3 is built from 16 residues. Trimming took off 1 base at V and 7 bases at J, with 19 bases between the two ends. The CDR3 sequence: CASSEGSYPSRGTQYF. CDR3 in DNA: TGTGCCAGCAGTGAAGGGTCCTACCCGTCGAGAGGGACCCAGTACTTC.

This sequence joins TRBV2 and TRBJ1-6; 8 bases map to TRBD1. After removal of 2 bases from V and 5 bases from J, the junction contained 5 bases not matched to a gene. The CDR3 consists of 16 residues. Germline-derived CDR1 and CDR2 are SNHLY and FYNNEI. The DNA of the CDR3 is TGTGCCAGCAGTGAACTACGGACAGGGAATAATTCACCCCTCCACTTT. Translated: CASSELRTGNNSPLHF.

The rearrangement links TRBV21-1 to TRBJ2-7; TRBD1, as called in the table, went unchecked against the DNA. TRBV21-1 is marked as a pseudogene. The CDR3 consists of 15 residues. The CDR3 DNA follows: TGTGCCAGCAGCAAAGACAGGCCACTCTCCTACGAGCAGTACTTC. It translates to CASSKDRPLSYEQYF.

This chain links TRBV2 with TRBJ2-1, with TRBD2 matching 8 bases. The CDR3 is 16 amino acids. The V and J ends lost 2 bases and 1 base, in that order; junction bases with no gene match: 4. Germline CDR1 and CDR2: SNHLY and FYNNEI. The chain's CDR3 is CASSESGSRSYNEQFF. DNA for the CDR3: TGTGCCAGCAGTGAAAGCGGGAGTCGGTCCTACAATGAGCAGTTCTTC.

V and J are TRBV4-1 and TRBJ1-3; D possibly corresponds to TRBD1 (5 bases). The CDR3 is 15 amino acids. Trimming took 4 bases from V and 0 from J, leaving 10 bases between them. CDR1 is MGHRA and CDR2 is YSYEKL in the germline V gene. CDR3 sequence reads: CASSRVGVSGNTIYF. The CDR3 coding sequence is TGCGCCAGCAGCCGAGTAGGGGTCTCTGGAAACACCATATATTTT.

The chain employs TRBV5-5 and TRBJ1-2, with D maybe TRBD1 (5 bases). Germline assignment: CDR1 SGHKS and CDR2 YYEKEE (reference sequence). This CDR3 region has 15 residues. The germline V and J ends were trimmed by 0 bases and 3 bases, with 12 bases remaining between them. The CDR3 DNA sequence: TGTGCCAGCAGCTTGGCCCACCGGGGGGACTATGGCTACACCTTC. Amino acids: CASSLAHRGDYGYTF.

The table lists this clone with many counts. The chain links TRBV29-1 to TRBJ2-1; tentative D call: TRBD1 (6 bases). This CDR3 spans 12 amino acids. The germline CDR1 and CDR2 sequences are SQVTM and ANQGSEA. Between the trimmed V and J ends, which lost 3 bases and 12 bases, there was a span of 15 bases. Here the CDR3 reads CSVDRDTGGQFF. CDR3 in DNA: TGCAGCGTTGATAGGGACACCGGTGGGCAGTTCTTC.

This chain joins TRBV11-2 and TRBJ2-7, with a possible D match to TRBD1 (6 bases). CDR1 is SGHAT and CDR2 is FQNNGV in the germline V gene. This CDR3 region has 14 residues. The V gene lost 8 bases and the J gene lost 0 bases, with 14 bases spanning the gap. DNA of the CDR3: TGTGCCAGCGCAGGACAGCTGTACTCCTACGAGCAGTACTTC. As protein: CASAGQLYSYEQYF. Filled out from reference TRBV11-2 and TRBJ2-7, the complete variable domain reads EAGVAQSPRYKIIEKRQSVAFWCNPISGHATLYWYQQILGQGPKLLIQFQNNGVVDDSQLPKDRFSAERLKGVDSTLKIQPAKLEDSAVYLCASAGQLYSYEQYFGPGTRLTVT.